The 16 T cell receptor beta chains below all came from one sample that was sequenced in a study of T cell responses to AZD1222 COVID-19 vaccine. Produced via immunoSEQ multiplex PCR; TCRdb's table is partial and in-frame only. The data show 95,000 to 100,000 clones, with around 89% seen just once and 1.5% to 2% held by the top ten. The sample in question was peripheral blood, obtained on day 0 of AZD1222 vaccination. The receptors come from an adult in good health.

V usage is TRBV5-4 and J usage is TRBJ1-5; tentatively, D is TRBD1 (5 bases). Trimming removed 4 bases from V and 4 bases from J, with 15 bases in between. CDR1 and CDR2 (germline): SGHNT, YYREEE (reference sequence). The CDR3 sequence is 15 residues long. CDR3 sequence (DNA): TGTGCCAGCAGCCAGTGGGGCGCCGGGAATCAGCCCCAGCATTTT. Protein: CASSQWGAGNQPQHF.

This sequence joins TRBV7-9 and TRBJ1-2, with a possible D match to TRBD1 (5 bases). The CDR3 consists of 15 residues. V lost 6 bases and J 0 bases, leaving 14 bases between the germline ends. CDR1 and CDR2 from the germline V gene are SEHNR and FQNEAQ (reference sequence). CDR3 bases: TGTGCCAGCAGTTACACAGGTCCAGCTAACTATGGCTACACCTTC. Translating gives CASSYTGPANYGYTF.

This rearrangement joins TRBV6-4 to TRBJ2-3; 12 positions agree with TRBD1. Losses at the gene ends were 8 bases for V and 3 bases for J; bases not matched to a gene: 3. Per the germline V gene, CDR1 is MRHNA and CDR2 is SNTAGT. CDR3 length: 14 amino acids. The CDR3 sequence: CASGTGGTTDTQYF. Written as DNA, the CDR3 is TGTGCCAGCGGGACAGGGGGCACTACAGATACGCAGTATTTT.

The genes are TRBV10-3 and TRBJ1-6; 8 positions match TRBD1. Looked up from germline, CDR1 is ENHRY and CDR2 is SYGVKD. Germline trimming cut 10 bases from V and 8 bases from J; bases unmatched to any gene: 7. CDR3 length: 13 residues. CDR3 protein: CATRGRGDSPLHF. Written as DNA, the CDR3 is TGTGCCACCAGGGGGCGAGGAGATTCACCCCTCCACTTT.

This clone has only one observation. In DNA, the CDR3 is TGTGCCAGCAGTGTCCAGGGGGGCGTCACCGGGGAGCTGTTTTTT. It specifies CASSVQGGVTGELFF. The V gene is TRBV2, the J gene TRBJ2-2, with D perhaps TRBD1 (7 bases). Looked up from germline, CDR1 is SNHLY and CDR2 is FYNNEI. The CDR3 is 15 residues long. V was clipped by 4 bases and J by 4 bases, with 13 bases between them.

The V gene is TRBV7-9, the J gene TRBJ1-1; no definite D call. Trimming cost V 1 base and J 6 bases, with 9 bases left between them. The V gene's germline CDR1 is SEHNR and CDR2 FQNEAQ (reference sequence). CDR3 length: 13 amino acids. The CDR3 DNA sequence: TGTGCCAGCAGCTTAGGCGGCCCCGCTGAAGCTTTCTTT. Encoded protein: CASSLGGPAEAFF.

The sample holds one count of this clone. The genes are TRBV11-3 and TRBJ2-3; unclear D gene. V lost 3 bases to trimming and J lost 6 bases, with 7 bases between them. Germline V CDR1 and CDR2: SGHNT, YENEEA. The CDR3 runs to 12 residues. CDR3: CASSLRPDTQYF. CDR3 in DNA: TGTGCCAGCAGCTTGCGCCCCGATACGCAGTATTTT.

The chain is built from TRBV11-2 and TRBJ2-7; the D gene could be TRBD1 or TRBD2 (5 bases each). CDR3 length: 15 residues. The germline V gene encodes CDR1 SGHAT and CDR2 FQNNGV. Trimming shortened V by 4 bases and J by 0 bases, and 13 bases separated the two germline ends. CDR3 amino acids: CASSSSGRLSYEQYF. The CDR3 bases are TGTGCCAGCAGCTCCTCGGGACGACTCTCCTACGAGCAGTACTTC.

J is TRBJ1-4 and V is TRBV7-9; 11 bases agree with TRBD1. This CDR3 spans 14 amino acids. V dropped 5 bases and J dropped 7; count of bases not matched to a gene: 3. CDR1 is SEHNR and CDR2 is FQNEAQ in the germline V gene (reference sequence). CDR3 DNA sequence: TGTGCCAGCAGCCCCGGACAGGGGGCTGAAAAACTGTTTTTT. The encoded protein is CASSPGQGAEKLFF.

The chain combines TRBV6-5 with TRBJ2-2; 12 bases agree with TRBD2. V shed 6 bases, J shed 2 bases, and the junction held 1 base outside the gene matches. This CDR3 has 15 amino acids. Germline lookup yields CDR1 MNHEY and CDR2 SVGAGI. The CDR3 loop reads CASRLAGGNTGELFF. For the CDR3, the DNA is TGTGCCAGCAGACTAGCGGGGGGAAACACCGGGGAGCTGTTTTTT.

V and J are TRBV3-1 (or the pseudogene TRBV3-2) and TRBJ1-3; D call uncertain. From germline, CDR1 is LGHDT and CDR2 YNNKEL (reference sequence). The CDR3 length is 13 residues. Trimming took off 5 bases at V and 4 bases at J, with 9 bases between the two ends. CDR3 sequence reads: CASSETEGNTIYF. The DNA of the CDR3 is TGTGCCAGCAGCGAAACGGAGGGAAACACCATATATTTT.

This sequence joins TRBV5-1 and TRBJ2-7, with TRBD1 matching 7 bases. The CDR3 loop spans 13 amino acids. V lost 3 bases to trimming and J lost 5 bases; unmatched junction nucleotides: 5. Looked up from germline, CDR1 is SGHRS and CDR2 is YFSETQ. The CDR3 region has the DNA TGCGCCAGCAGCTACACAGGGGAACACGAGCAGTACTTC. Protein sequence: CASSYTGEHEQYF.

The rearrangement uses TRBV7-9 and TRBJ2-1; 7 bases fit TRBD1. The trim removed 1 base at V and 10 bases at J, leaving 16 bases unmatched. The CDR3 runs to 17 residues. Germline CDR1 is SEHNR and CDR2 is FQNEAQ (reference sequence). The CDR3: CASSLGMAGGPVREQFF. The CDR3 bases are TGTGCCAGCAGCTTAGGGATGGCAGGGGGACCTGTTAGGGAGCAGTTCTTC.

CDR3 loop: CAWSKGNGAYEQYF. As DNA, the CDR3 is TGTGCCTGGAGTAAGGGAAACGGGGCCTACGAGCAGTACTTC. The V gene is TRBV30, the J gene TRBJ2-7; D might be TRBD2 (5 bases). This CDR3 is built from 14 residues. CDR1 and CDR2 from the germline V gene are GTSNPN and SVGIG (reference sequence). V dropped 2 bases and J dropped 2 bases, with 13 bases sitting between them.

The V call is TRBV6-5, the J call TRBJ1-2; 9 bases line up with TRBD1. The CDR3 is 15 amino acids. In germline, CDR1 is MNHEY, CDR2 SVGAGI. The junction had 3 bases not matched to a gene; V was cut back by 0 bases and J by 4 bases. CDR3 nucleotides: TGTGCCAGCAGTTACTCGGGACAGGGTTCCTATGGCTACACCTTC. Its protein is CASSYSGQGSYGYTF.

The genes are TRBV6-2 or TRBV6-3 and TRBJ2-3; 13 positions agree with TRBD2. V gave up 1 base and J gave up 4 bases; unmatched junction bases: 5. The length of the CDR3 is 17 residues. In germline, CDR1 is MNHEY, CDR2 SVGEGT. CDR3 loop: CASSYYTSGGASDTQYF. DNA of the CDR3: TGTGCCAGCAGTTACTATACTAGCGGGGGGGCGTCAGATACGCAGTATTTT.